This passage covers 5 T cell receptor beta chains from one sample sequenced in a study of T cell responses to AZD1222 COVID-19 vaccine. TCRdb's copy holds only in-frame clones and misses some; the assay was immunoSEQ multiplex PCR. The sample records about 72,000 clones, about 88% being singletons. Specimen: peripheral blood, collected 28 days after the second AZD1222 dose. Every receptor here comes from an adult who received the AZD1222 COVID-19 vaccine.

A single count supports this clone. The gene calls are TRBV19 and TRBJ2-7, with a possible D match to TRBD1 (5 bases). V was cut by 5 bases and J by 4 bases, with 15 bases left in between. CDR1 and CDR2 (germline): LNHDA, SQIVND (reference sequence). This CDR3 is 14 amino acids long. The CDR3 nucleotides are TGTGCCAGTAGTCAGGACAAGATATCTTACGAGCAGTACTTC. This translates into CASSQDKISYEQYF.

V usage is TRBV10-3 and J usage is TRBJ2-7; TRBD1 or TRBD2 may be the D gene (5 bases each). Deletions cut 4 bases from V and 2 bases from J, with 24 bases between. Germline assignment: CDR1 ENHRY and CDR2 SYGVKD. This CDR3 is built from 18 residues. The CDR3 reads CAISVVTQGDLSAYEQYF. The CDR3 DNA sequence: TGTGCCATCAGTGTGGTAACGCAGGGAGACCTCTCGGCCTACGAGCAGTACTTC.

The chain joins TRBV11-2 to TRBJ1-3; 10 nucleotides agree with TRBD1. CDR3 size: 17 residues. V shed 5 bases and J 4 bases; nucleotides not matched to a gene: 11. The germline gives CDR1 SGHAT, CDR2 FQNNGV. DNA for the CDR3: TGTGCCAGCAGCGCCGACAGGGGGCGCGTTTTCGGAAACACCATATATTTT. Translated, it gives CASSADRGRVFGNTIYF.

The CDR3 loop is CASSKNQGTDTQYF. CDR3 sequence (DNA): TGTGCCAGCAGCAAAAACCAGGGGACAGATACGCAGTATTTT. V usage is TRBV11-3 and J usage is TRBJ2-3; weak D call: TRBD1 (6 bases). Trimming pared 5 bases from V and 3 bases from J, leaving 12 bases between. CDR3 length: 14 residues. Germline lookup yields CDR1 SGHNT and CDR2 YENEEA.

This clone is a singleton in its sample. CDR3 nucleotides: TGTGCCAGCCAAAACACTAGACGGGGGGAAGGCGGTGAAAAACTGTTTTTT. Amino acid sequence: CASQNTRRGEGGEKLFF. The chain uses TRBV6-8 and TRBJ1-4; D is perhaps TRBD1 (5 bases). The CDR3 covers 17 residues. Between the trimmed V and J ends, which lost 8 bases and 7 bases, there was a span of 26 bases. Germline CDR1 MNHGY, CDR2 SAAAGT.